This T cell receptor (beta chain) was sequenced for a study of T cell responses to AZD1222 COVID-19 vaccine. The study's findings and limits: Only 5 or 6 individuals given AZD1222 were seropositive at baseline. Targets within unmutated variant regions were reportedly found for nearly half of spike-specific TCRs.

Concerning this clone itself: Its antigen is still unknown.

The assay was immunoSEQ multiplex PCR, and TCRdb's table has in-frame clones only and misses some. The data show about 85,000 clones, with about 92% seen just once and 2% to 2.5% held by the top ten. CDR1 LNHDA and CDR2 SQIVND come from the germline V gene (reference sequence). V was pared by 3 bases and J by 6 bases, with 24 bases between. The CDR3 has 17 amino acids. The specimen comprised peripheral blood, sampled on day 0 of AZD1222 vaccination. The TCR was taken from an adult in good health. This chain connects TRBV19 to TRBJ2-7, with D perhaps TRBD2 (6 bases). CDR3: CASSIGAGTIPPGEQYF. Here the CDR3 DNA reads TGTGCCAGTAGTATCGGCGCGGGGACCATCCCTCCGGGCGAGCAGTACTTC.